In this sample, the clone carrying this T cell receptor beta chain turned up a few times. The antigen remains undetermined. Germline assignment: CDR1 SGHVS and CDR2 FQNEAQ. This CDR3 region has 17 residues. Deletions cut 5 bases from V and 0 bases from J, with 16 bases between. TCRdb re-called the RT-PCR reads with MiXCR, one entry per CDR3 protein. Of around 190,000 distinct CDR3 sequences listed, around a tenth are singletons. This sample is part of a study of response to subunit inactivated influenza vaccine. Points from the study as a whole: The authors put forward the suggestion that each seasonal influenza vaccination may bring in only a limited number of new T cells.

The chain has TRBV7-8 and TRBJ2-2, with D unclear. The clonotype originates from a man over 45 who received an inactivated influenza vaccine. The material was non-naive T cells sorted from PBMCs, obtained on the day of vaccination. The CDR3 here is CASSPTGRVANTGELFF. The DNA of the CDR3 is TGTGCCAGCAGCCCAACGGGTCGGGTAGCGAACACCGGGGAGCTGTTTTTT.